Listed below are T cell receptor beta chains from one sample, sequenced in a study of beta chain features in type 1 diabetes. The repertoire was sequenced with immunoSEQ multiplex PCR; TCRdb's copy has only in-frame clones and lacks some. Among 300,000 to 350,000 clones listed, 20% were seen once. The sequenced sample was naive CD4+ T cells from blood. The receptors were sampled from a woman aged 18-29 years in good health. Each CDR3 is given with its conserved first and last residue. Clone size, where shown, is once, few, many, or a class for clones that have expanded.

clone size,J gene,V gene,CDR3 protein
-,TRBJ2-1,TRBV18,CASSLGLAASGEQFF
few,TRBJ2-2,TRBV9,CASSGFGVSTGELFF
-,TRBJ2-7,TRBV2,CASSVMGLGEQYF
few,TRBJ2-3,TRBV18,CASSPLRLAGNTDTQYF
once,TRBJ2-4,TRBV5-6,CASSSRPSSLAKNIQYF
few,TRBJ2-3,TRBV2,CANGQTDTQYF
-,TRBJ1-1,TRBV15,CATSRQGEAFF
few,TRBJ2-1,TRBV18,CASSPPVGRRHNEQFF
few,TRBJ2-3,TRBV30,CASLIPGQGPDTQYF
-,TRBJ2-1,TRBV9,CASSVAWLAGEQFF
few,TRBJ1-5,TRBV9,CASSAAGGYQPQHF
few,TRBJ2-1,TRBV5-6,CASSLSSSSYNEQFF
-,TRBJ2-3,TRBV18,CASSGTSGEDTQYF
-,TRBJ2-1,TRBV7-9,CASSLRSGRVNEQFF
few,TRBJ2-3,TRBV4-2,CASSKGPIGTADTQYF
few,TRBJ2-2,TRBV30,CAWSLKGLNTGELFF
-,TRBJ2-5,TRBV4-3,CASSQGPRETQYF
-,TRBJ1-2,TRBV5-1,CASSGGTGQLYGYTF
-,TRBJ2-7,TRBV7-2,CASSPGTGGYEQYF
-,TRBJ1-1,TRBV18,CASSLGQGLNTEAFF